The 20 T cell receptor beta chains reported below all come from one sample, sequenced in a study of early T cells in non-severe SARS-CoV-2 infection. TCRdb re-derived calls from the 5' RACE reads in MiXCR, one entry per CDR3 protein. The data contain approximately 68,000 distinct CDR3 sequences, 10% of them singletons. The source was whole blood, collected at baseline. These receptors were obtained from an adult who was a healthcare worker with PCR-confirmed SARS-CoV-2 infection or an uninfected control (not recorded which).

This clonotype has only a few counts. The V call is TRBV12-3 or TRBV12-4, the J call TRBJ1-1; D unresolved. CDR3 size: 14 residues. V lost 5 bases, J lost 4 bases, and 14 bases lay in between. CDR3 protein: CASSKIEGGTEAFF. As DNA, the CDR3 is TGTGCCAGCAGTAAAATCGAGGGTGGCACTGAAGCTTTCTTT.

This clonotype has at least ten counts. The rearrangement uses TRBV25-1 and TRBJ1-2; 10 nucleotides agree with TRBD1. V dropped 5 bases and J dropped 5; count of bases not matched to a gene: 8. Germline CDR1 MGHDK, CDR2 SYGVNS. The CDR3 spans 15 residues. This chain's CDR3 is CASSRGPGQGYGYTF. The CDR3, as DNA: TGTGCCAGCAGTCGGGGGCCGGGACAGGGGTATGGCTACACCTTC.

This clonotype showed up many times. This chain uses TRBV7-2 with TRBJ2-2; TRBD2 matches 8 bases. V dropped 8 bases and J dropped 8; count of bases not matched to a gene: 13. Germline CDR1 is SGHTA and CDR2 is FQGNSA. There are 15 residues in the CDR3. The CDR3 reads CASLGLAGRSGELFF. The CDR3 DNA is TGTGCCAGCCTCGGTTTAGCGGGGAGGTCTGGGGAGCTGTTTTTT.

This clonotype was seen at least ten times. The gene calls are TRBV7-2 and TRBJ2-1, with TRBD2 matching over 7 bases. This CDR3 is built from 12 residues. Germline CDR1 reads SGHTA; CDR2 reads FQGNSA. V gave up 5 bases and J gave up 9 bases; unmatched junction bases: 4. In nucleotides, the CDR3 is TGTGCCAGCAGCCCCAGGGAGGGTGAGCAGTTCTTC. Its protein product is CASSPREGEQFF.

Ten or more counts support this clonotype. The chain employs TRBV7-8 and TRBJ1-1, with D uncertain. The CDR3 has 15 amino acids. Per the germline V gene, CDR1 is SGHVS and CDR2 is FQNEAQ. V lost 0 bases to trimming and J lost 6 bases, with 14 bases between them. The CDR3 region has the DNA TGTGCCAGCAGCTTAGCGCGTACGCTCCCCTCTGAAGCTTTCTTT. Protein sequence: CASSLARTLPSEAFF. Based on the CDR3 plus reference TRBV7-8 and TRBJ1-1, the full variable domain is GAGVSQSPRYKVAKRGQDVALRCDPISGHVSLFWYQQALGQGPEFLTYFQNEAQLDKSGLPSDRFFAERPEGSVSTLKIQRTQQEDSAVYLCASSLARTLPSEAFFGQGTRLTVV.

This clonotype has just a few counts. This rearrangement joins TRBV19 to TRBJ1-6, with TRBD1 matching 8 bases. This CDR3 has 16 residues. Looked up from germline, CDR1 is LNHDA and CDR2 is SQIVND (reference sequence). The J segment lost 9 bases and the V segment lost 5 bases, leaving 12 bases of the junction unmatched. The CDR3 region has the DNA TGTGCCAGTAGTCCGCAGACAGGGGCAAGGGCTTCACCCCTCCACTTT. Protein: CASSPQTGARASPLHF.

This clonotype was seen more than once but under ten times. The chain links TRBV2 to TRBJ2-3, with TRBD2 matching over 8 bases. After removal of 6 bases from V and 2 bases from J, the junction contained 4 bases not matched to a gene. Germline V gives CDR1 SNHLY, CDR2 FYNNEI. This CDR3 comprises 14 residues. The CDR3 loop is CASRLAANTDTQYF. The CDR3 DNA sequence: TGTGCCAGCAGACTAGCGGCCAACACAGATACGCAGTATTTT.

This clonotype showed up many times. This chain joins TRBV11-2 and TRBJ1-1; 10 bases map to TRBD1. V dropped 2 bases and J dropped 6; count of bases not matched to a gene: 21. CDR1 is SGHAT and CDR2 is FQNNGV in the germline V gene. The CDR3 totals 20 residues. CDR3 protein: CASSLRRTGTGAGNKAEAFF. CDR3 coding DNA: TGTGCCAGCAGCTTACGGAGAACCGGGACAGGGGCCGGGAATAAGGCTGAAGCTTTCTTT. The entire variable domain, with the rest obtained from reference TRBV11-2 and TRBJ1-1, is as follows: EAGVAQSPRYKIIEKRQSVAFWCNPISGHATLYWYQQILGQGPKLLIQFQNNGVVDDSQLPKDRFSAERLKGVDSTLKIQPAKLEDSAVYLCASSLRRTGTGAGNKAEAFFGQGTRLTVV.

Ten or more counts support this clonotype. The chain employs TRBV4-1 and TRBJ1-2; D unclear. There are 14 residues in the CDR3. Germline V gene sequence: CDR1 MGHRA, CDR2 YSYEKL. Deletions cut 0 bases from V and 4 bases from J, with 9 bases between. CDR3 residues: CASSQEQGSYGYTF. The CDR3 nucleotides read TGCGCCAGCAGCCAAGAACAAGGGTCCTATGGCTACACCTTC.

The gene calls are TRBV2 and TRBJ1-1; D unresolved. The CDR3 runs 11 residues. The germline gives CDR1 SNHLY, CDR2 FYNNEI. Trimming took 6 bases from V and 7 from J, leaving 9 bases between them. The CDR3, as DNA: TGTGCCAGCAGCTGGGCTGGTGAAGCTTTCTTT. It specifies CASSWAGEAFF.

The chain has TRBV4-1 and TRBJ1-2; no firm D call. The CDR3 runs to 13 residues. V lost 3 bases to trimming and J lost 8 bases, with 13 bases between them. Per the germline V gene, CDR1 is MGHRA and CDR2 is YSYEKL. The CDR3 is CASSQAGSAGYTF. The CDR3 DNA sequence: TGCGCCAGCAGCCAGGCCGGGTCGGCGGGCTACACCTTC.

The chain carries TRBV4-1 and TRBJ1-4; TRBD1 matches at 7 bases. The CDR3 has 14 residues. The V gene end was trimmed by 4 bases and the J gene end by 6 bases; junction bases not matched to a gene: 5. Germline loops: CDR1 MGHRA, CDR2 YSYEKL. The CDR3 sequence: CASSRGTADEKLFF. Here the CDR3 DNA reads TGCGCCAGCAGCCGAGGGACAGCCGATGAAAAACTGTTTTTT.

This clonotype has at least ten counts. V is TRBV24-1 and J is TRBJ2-1, with 11 bases lining up with TRBD1. Germline CDR1 and CDR2: KGHDR and SFDVKD. This CDR3 has 17 amino acids. The ends lost 3 bases at V and 7 bases at J; junction bases unmatched: 10. The DNA of the CDR3 is TGTGCCACCAGTGATCCACGAGGACAGGGGGCCTGGAATGAGCAGTTCTTC. It yields the protein CATSDPRGQGAWNEQFF.

CDR3 sequence: CSVGPNAKNIQYF. Here the CDR3 DNA reads TGCAGCGTGGGCCCTAATGCCAAAAACATTCAGTACTTC. This chain joins TRBV29-1 and TRBJ2-4; D not certain. Germline lookup yields CDR1 SQVTM and CDR2 ANQGSEA. The CDR3 consists of 13 residues. The V and J ends lost 6 bases and 1 base respectively, with 10 bases between them.

V is TRBV27 and J is TRBJ2-2, with D unresolved. The CDR3 has 15 amino acids. Per germline, CDR1 MNHEY and CDR2 SMNVEV (reference sequence). Trimming left V 2 bases short and J 0 bases short, with 7 bases between. This CDR3 is CASSLNGPNTGELFF. The CDR3 DNA follows: TGTGCCAGCAGTTTAAATGGGCCGAACACCGGGGAGCTGTTTTTT.

This clonotype was observed a few times. This rearrangement joins TRBV7-6 to TRBJ2-5; no clear D gene. This CDR3 is 14 amino acids long. Germline V gene sequence: CDR1 SGHVS, CDR2 FNYEAQ. The V gene lost 2 bases and the J gene lost 1 base, with 8 bases spanning the gap. Here the CDR3 reads CASSLNRVQETQYF. CDR3 nucleotide sequence: TGTGCCAGCAGCTTAAATCGGGTCCAAGAGACCCAGTACTTC.

The rearrangement links TRBV24-1 to TRBJ2-4; D is perhaps TRBD1 or TRBD2 (5 bases each). CDR1 is KGHDR, CDR2 SFDVKD, per germline. V was shortened by 4 bases and J by 7 bases, with 10 bases between the two germline ends. This CDR3 spans 13 amino acids. The CDR3 here is CATSEEGRNIQYF. The CDR3 region has the DNA TGTGCCACCAGTGAAGAGGGGCGGAACATTCAGTACTTC.

There are a few counts of this clonotype. This chain connects TRBV7-9 to TRBJ2-5; 7 nucleotides agree with TRBD1. The trim removed 5 bases at V and 3 bases at J, leaving 30 bases unmatched. Germline CDR1 reads SEHNR; CDR2 reads FQNEAQ (reference sequence). This CDR3 is 22 amino acids long. CDR3 sequence: CASSPPLVSRGRGHSGEETQYF. The CDR3 DNA follows: TGTGCCAGCAGCCCACCCCTCGTTAGTAGGGGGCGCGGTCACTCGGGCGAAGAGACCCAGTACTTC.

This clonotype was seen repeatedly, ten times or more. This chain's CDR3 is CASSLELAGGREQFF. The DNA of the CDR3 is TGTGCCAGCAGCTTAGAGCTAGCGGGGGGGCGTGAGCAGTTCTTC. The chain joins TRBV7-6 to TRBJ2-1; TRBD2 aligns across 12 bases. The V segment lost 1 base and the J segment 9 bases; nucleotides outside the gene matches: 4. Germline-derived CDR1 and CDR2 are SGHVS and FNYEAQ. CDR3 length: 15 amino acids.

V is TRBV7-9 and J is TRBJ1-2; D remains unclear. Trimming left V 5 bases short and J 5 bases short, with 15 bases between. Germline CDR1 reads SEHNR; CDR2 reads FQNEAQ (reference sequence). The CDR3 extends over 14 amino acids. CDR3 DNA sequence: TGTGCCAGCAGCCCGTCAAGGGTCCTATATGGCTACACCTTC. Its protein product is CASSPSRVLYGYTF.